Presented here are 10 T cell receptor beta chains from one specimen sequenced in a study of shared clonotypes between healthy human individuals. Sequencing used immunoSEQ multiplex PCR; TCRdb keeps in-frame clones, though not all of them. The table lists 650,000 to 750,000 clones, approximately 79% of them singletons. The sequencing input was memory CD4+ T cells sorted from blood. Subset reported: CD45RA-negative fraction. These receptors were collected from a woman in her thirties in good health.

This sequence joins TRBV7-6 and TRBJ2-7, with a weak D call TRBD2 (6 bases). Germline assignment: CDR1 SGHVS and CDR2 FNYEAQ. This CDR3 region has 14 residues. The ends were cut back, 4 bases at V and 4 bases at J, with 14 bases in the middle. The CDR3 region is CASSSLSGVYEQYF. CDR3 nucleotides: TGTGCCAGCAGCTCGCTCTCGGGAGTTTACGAGCAGTACTTC.

Details on this clone: Other DNA sequences of this sample code for an identical CDR3. The chain couples TRBV5-1 to TRBJ2-1, with TRBD2 identical over 8 bases. This CDR3 region has 15 residues. After removal of 0 bases from V and 4 bases from J, the junction contained 3 bases not matched to a gene. Germline lookup yields CDR1 SGHRS and CDR2 YFSETQ. The CDR3 DNA is TGCGCCAGCAGCTTGGCTAGCGGGTCTTACAATGAGCAGTTCTTC. This gives the protein CASSLASGSYNEQFF.

The V and J genes are TRBV18 and TRBJ2-3; no clear D. Germline assignment: CDR1 KGHSH and CDR2 LQKENI. Trimming cost V 0 bases and J 6 bases, with 7 bases left between them. The CDR3 contains 13 residues. The CDR3 sequence is CASSPPSGDTQYF. The CDR3 coding sequence is TGTGCCAGCTCACCACCATCGGGTGATACGCAGTATTTT.

The V and J genes are TRBV18 and TRBJ2-5; TRBD2 matches at 9 bases. The V and J ends lost 4 bases and 0 bases, in that order; junction bases with no gene match: 3. The CDR3 is 15 amino acids. Germline lookup yields CDR1 KGHSH and CDR2 LQKENI. CDR3 amino acids: CASSQGLADQETQYF. Here the CDR3 DNA reads TGTGCCAGCTCACAGGGACTAGCAGACCAAGAGACCCAGTACTTC.

This clone came up a few times. The rearrangement joins TRBV10-1 to TRBJ1-5; possible D gene TRBD1, 5 bases. This CDR3 comprises 14 residues. CDR1 and CDR2 (germline): WNHNN, SYGVQD (reference sequence). Trimming stripped 2 bases from V and 7 bases from J, with 12 bases between. The CDR3 loop reads CASSESGDGQPQHF. The CDR3, as DNA: TGCGCCAGCAGTGAGAGTGGGGACGGACAGCCCCAGCATTTT.

This clone appeared a single time. V gene TRBV7-2 combines with J gene TRBJ2-7, with 11 bases aligning to TRBD2. The CDR3 covers 15 residues. The germline V gene has CDR1 SGHTA and CDR2 FQGNSA. V lost 1 base to trimming and J lost 2 bases; unmatched junction nucleotides: 1. CDR3 residues: CASSLGGLAAYEQYF. The CDR3 DNA reads as TGTGCCAGCAGCTTAGGGGGACTAGCGGCCTACGAGCAGTACTTC.

This chain joins TRBV18 and TRBJ2-2; D tentatively fits TRBD1 or TRBD2 (6 bases each). CDR1 KGHSH and CDR2 LQKENI come from the germline V gene. The V and J ends lost 2 bases and 1 base respectively, with 11 bases between them. CDR3 length: 16 amino acids. The CDR3 reads CASSPIRGQNTGELFF. The DNA for the CDR3 is TGTGCCAGCTCACCAATCCGGGGGCAGAACACCGGGGAGCTGTTTTTT.

On this clone itself: Other DNA sequences in the same sample also yield this CDR3. This sequence joins TRBV2 and TRBJ1-5; D might be TRBD1 (6 bases). V was clipped by 5 bases and J by 6 bases, with 8 bases between them. The CDR3 length is 12 residues. Germline CDR1 SNHLY, CDR2 FYNNEI. In nucleotides, the CDR3 is TGTGCCAGCAGTATCAGGGGTCAGCCCCAGCATTTT. Encoded protein: CASSIRGQPQHF. The variable domain in full, with the rest retrieved from reference TRBV2 and TRBJ1-5, is EPEVTQTPSHQVTQMGQEVILRCVPISNHLYFYWYRQILGQKVEFLVSFYNNEISEKSEIFDDQFSVERPDGSNFTLKIRSTKLEDSAMYFCASSIRGQPQHFGDGTRLSIL.

V usage is TRBV27 and J usage is TRBJ1-5; D is ambiguous. V gave up 5 bases and J gave up 3 bases, with 8 bases separating them. The CDR3 sequence is 13 residues long. Germline V gene lookup returns CDR1 MNHEY and CDR2 SMNVEV (reference sequence). The CDR3 DNA is TGTGCCAGCAGTAAGGGTCCCAATCAGCCCCAGCATTTT. Translating it yields CASSKGPNQPQHF.

The V gene is TRBV14, the J gene TRBJ1-4; D not certain. The CDR3 is made up of 15 amino acids. The V end was cut by 1 base, the J end by 8 bases, with 14 bases between. Germline V gene sequence: CDR1 SGHDN, CDR2 FVKESK. Here the CDR3 reads CASSQVGREREKLFF. The DNA for the CDR3 is TGTGCCAGCAGCCAAGTTGGAAGGGAGCGCGAAAAACTGTTTTTT.